Below are 17 T cell receptor beta chains sequenced from a single sample in a study of OX40 agonist ivuxolimab in advanced cancers. Profiling relied on immunoSEQ multiplex PCR, and the TCRdb table lists in-frame clones only, not all of them. The sample lists 48,000 or so clones; roughly 90% were seen once. Sequenced material: CD4+ or CD8+ T cells sorted from blood, taken in a trial of the OX40 agonist ivuxolimab. Source of these receptors: an adult with an advanced solid tumor such as melanoma, head and neck, liver or kidney cancer.

The chain carries TRBV4-3 and TRBJ2-5; the match to TRBD2 covers 7 bases. J was trimmed by 2 bases and V by 0 bases; bases with no gene match: 6. The CDR3 is made up of 16 amino acids. Germline values: CDR1 LGHNA, CDR2 YSLEER. The CDR3 reads CASSQDSGGTQETQYF. The CDR3 nucleotides read TGCGCCAGCAGCCAAGACTCGGGAGGAACTCAAGAGACCCAGTACTTC.

This clone was counted only a few times. The chain combines TRBV28 with TRBJ1-4; D may be TRBD1 (6 bases). V lost 5 bases to trimming and J lost 6 bases, with 13 bases between them. Germline values: CDR1 MDHEN, CDR2 SYDVKM. This CDR3 spans 14 amino acids. Here the CDR3 DNA reads TGTGCCAGCAGTACCCCGGGGGCAGATGAAAAACTGTTTTTT. Residues: CASSTPGADEKLFF.

V and J are TRBV30 and TRBJ1-5, with a weak D call TRBD1 (6 bases). Per germline, CDR1 GTSNPN and CDR2 SVGIG (reference sequence). The CDR3 has 13 amino acids. Trimming stripped 2 bases from V and 4 bases from J, with 9 bases between. The CDR3 DNA reads TGTGCCTGGAGTCCTACAGGGAATCAGCCCCAGCATTTT. This translates into CAWSPTGNQPQHF.

The chain couples TRBV27 to TRBJ1-1; D not certain. V was clipped by 0 bases and J by 10 bases, with 6 bases between them. The CDR3 is 11 residues long. CDR1 is MNHEY and CDR2 is SMNVEV in the germline V gene (reference sequence). The CDR3 DNA reads TGTGCCAGCAGTTTATCTGGGGTAGCTTTCTTT. Encoded protein: CASSLSGVAFF.

J is TRBJ2-3 and V is TRBV28; 11 nucleotides match TRBD2. CDR1 MDHEN and CDR2 SYDVKM come from the germline V gene. The junction had 18 bases not matched to a gene; V was cut back by 6 bases and J by 1 base. This CDR3 has 20 residues. CDR3 protein: CASRHPWGTSGGTRTDTQYF. CDR3 DNA sequence: TGTGCCAGCAGGCACCCCTGGGGCACTAGCGGGGGCACTCGCACAGATACGCAGTATTTT.

This sequence joins TRBV19 and TRBJ2-1; 9 bases are shared with TRBD2. The germline CDR1 and CDR2 sequences are LNHDA and SQIVND (reference sequence). V trimming: 8 bases; J trimming: 4 bases; junction bases outside the gene matches: 6. The CDR3 runs to 14 residues. The CDR3 is CASDSGGVYNEQFF. The CDR3 bases are TGTGCCAGTGATAGCGGGGGAGTATACAATGAGCAGTTCTTC.

V gene TRBV4-3 combines with J gene TRBJ2-5, with 7 bases fitting TRBD1. Germline CDR1 is LGHNA and CDR2 is YSLEER. V lost 0 bases and J lost 1; bases outside the gene matches: 2. The CDR3 spans 15 residues. Here the CDR3 reads CASSQDYRGQETQYF. CDR3 in DNA: TGCGCCAGCAGCCAAGATTACAGGGGCCAAGAGACCCAGTACTTC.

This chain uses TRBV19 with TRBJ2-5; D perhaps matches TRBD2 (5 bases). The germline V and J ends were trimmed by 5 bases and 1 base, with 14 bases remaining between them. This CDR3 has 15 residues. The germline V gene has CDR1 LNHDA and CDR2 SQIVND (reference sequence). CDR3 region: CASSSDSDRQETQYF. Here the CDR3 DNA reads TGTGCCAGTAGTTCCGATAGCGACCGCCAAGAGACCCAGTACTTC. Full variable domain (remainder filled in from reference TRBV19 and TRBJ2-5): DGGITQSPKYLFRKEGQNVTLSCEQNLNHDAMYWYRQDPGQGLRLIYYSQIVNDFQKGDIAEGYSVSREKKESFPLTVTSAQKNPTAFYLCASSSDSDRQETQYFGPGTRLLVL.

The chain employs TRBV7-9 and TRBJ2-5, with TRBD2 identical over 8 bases. The germline V gene has CDR1 SEHNR and CDR2 FQNEAQ (reference sequence). The V segment lost 3 bases and the J segment 2 bases; nucleotides outside the gene matches: 5. CDR3 length: 15 amino acids. For the CDR3, the DNA is TGTGCCAGCAGCTTCCGCGGGGGGAATCAAGAGACCCAGTACTTC. It is translated as CASSFRGGNQETQYF.

The CDR3 sequence: CASRGGTTQDGTQYF. The CDR3 DNA reads TGTGCCAGCAGGGGGGGGACTACCCAGGATGGTACGCAGTATTTT. This sequence joins TRBV27 and TRBJ2-3; TRBD2 agrees at 7 bases. The CDR3 is made up of 15 amino acids. With 6 bases clipped from V and 8 bases from J, the junction kept 14 bases outside the gene matches. The germline V gene has CDR1 MNHEY and CDR2 SMNVEV (reference sequence).

The gene calls are TRBV18 and TRBJ1-1, with D uncertain. V gave up 3 bases and J gave up 6 bases, with 11 bases separating them. The CDR3 is 13 residues long. Germline V lookup: CDR1 KGHSH, CDR2 LQKENI. The CDR3 nucleotides read TGTGCCAGCTCACCTTCTCCCGGGTCTGAAGCTTTCTTT. Its translation is CASSPSPGSEAFF. The full variable domain, its missing parts supplied by reference TRBV18 and TRBJ1-1, is NAGVMQNPRHLVRRRGQEARLRCSPMKGHSHVYWYRQLPEEGLKFMVYLQKENIIDESGMPKERFSAEFPKEGPSILRIQQVVRGDSAAYFCASSPSPGSEAFFGQGTRLTVV.

The chain joins TRBV9 to TRBJ2-5, with D possibly TRBD1 on 6 matching bases. V dropped 0 bases and J dropped 3 bases, with 12 bases sitting between them. This CDR3 region has 15 residues. The V gene's germline CDR1 is SGDLS and CDR2 YYNGEE. The CDR3 nucleotides are TGTGCCAGCAGCGTAGGGACAGCCTCCAAAGAGACCCAGTACTTC. Residues: CASSVGTASKETQYF.

This clone was detected once. The V gene is TRBV4-1, the J gene TRBJ2-7; 7 bases align to TRBD1. There are 14 residues in the CDR3. The V gene's germline CDR1 is MGHRA and CDR2 YSYEKL. Losses at the gene ends were 4 bases for V and 4 bases for J; bases not matched to a gene: 7. As DNA, the CDR3 is TGCGCCAGCAGCCCCGCCGGGACAGTTTACGAGCAGTACTTC. This encodes CASSPAGTVYEQYF.

The chain couples TRBV11-2 to TRBJ2-5, with D perhaps TRBD2 (7 bases). Germline V CDR1 and CDR2: SGHAT, FQNNGV. Deletions cut 2 bases from V and 5 bases from J, with 18 bases between. The CDR3 extends over 16 amino acids. The DNA of the CDR3 is TGTGCCAGCAGCTTATTCACGCGGGGGCTCGGGGAGACCCAGTACTTC. It codes for CASSLFTRGLGETQYF.

The V and J genes are TRBV12-2 and TRBJ1-1. TRBV12-2 is recorded as a pseudogene. The CDR3 loop spans 17 amino acids. CDR3 nucleotides: TGTGCAAGTCGCTTAAGATATAGGCAGGGTCTGGGGAGTGAAGCTTTCTTT. As protein: CASRLRYRQGLGSEAFF.

The chain uses TRBV30 and TRBJ2-2; 10 bases map to TRBD1. After removal of 4 bases from V and 9 bases from J, the junction contained 5 bases not matched to a gene. Germline V gives CDR1 GTSNPN, CDR2 SVGIG (reference sequence). The CDR3 extends over 13 amino acids. The CDR3: CAWNPGQGRELFF. The CDR3 nucleotides are TGTGCCTGGAATCCGGGACAGGGGAGGGAGCTGTTTTTT.

The V and J genes are TRBV28 and TRBJ2-7; no reliable D call. Germline V CDR1 and CDR2: MDHEN, SYDVKM. Trimming took 2 bases from V and 0 from J, leaving 8 bases between them. The CDR3 spans 14 residues. The CDR3 loop is CASSLGKSSYEQYF. Here the CDR3 DNA reads TGTGCCAGCAGTTTAGGTAAAAGCTCCTACGAGCAGTACTTC.